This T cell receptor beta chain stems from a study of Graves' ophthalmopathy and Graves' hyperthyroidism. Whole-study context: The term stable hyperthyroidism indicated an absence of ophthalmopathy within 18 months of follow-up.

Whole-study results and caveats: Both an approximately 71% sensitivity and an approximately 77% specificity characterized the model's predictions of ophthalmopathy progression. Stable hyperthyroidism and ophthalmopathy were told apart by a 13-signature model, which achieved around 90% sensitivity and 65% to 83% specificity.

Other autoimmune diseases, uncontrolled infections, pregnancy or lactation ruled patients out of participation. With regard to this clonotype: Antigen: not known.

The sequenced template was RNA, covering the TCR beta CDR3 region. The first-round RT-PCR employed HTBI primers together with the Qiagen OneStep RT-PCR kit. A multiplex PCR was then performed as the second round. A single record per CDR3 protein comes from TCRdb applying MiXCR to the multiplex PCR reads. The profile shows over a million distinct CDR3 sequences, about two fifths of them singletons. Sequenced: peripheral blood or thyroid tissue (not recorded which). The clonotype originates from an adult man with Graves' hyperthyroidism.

CDR3 DNA sequence: TGTGCCACCAGCAGACGGGTGGGACAGATTATTCAGCCCCAGCATTTT. This encodes CATSRRVGQIIQPQHF. The chain has TRBV15 and TRBJ1-5; 7 positions agree with TRBD1. Germline CDR1 is LNHNV and CDR2 is YYDKDF (reference sequence). The CDR3 loop spans 16 amino acids. V lost 2 bases and J lost 6; bases outside the gene matches: 10.